The entry below describes one T cell receptor beta chain. The antigen remains undetermined. Nominally healthy donors were sampled, though unrecorded immune exposures were likely. The data were obtained in a study of cytomegalovirus exposure and HLA in healthy donors. The PCR ran on 60 Vbeta and 13 Jbeta primers. Source study methods: Approximately 80 million unique TCR beta chains, around 11 million of them shared, were counted by a later analysis. Here immunoSEQ multiplex PCR was the method, and the copy in TCRdb shows in-frame clones only, minus some. The D gene and trimming were derived from the DNA, and the V and J assignments and clone size from that table. The repertoire includes 110,000 or so clones, roughly 80% of them detected once, and approximately 8.6% sits in the top ten. General observations from the study: It was taken for granted in presence/absence analyses that sequencing depth across donors was roughly uniform.

This receptor was identified in a middle-aged woman in good health and CMV-seropositive. What was sequenced was PBMCs.

The CDR3 sequence: CASSFLTQYF. In DNA form, the CDR3 reads TGTGCCAGCAGCTTCTTAACCCAGTACTTC. The chain recombines TRBV5-4 with TRBJ2-5, with D unclear. V lost 2 bases, J lost 8 bases, and 4 bases lay in between. CDR3 length equals 10 residues. Per germline, CDR1 SGHNT and CDR2 YYREEE (reference sequence).